This T cell receptor beta chain was found in a study of blood T cell repertoires in COVID-19. Study overall: Samples of COVID-19 (acute and convalescent) were obtained from the United States, Italy and Spain.

In the authors' workflow: The assay estimated nucleated cells by amplifying reference gene primers. The protocol was immunoSEQ multiplex PCR, while the TCRdb copy is restricted to in-frame clones and leaves out a portion. V, J and clone size are those of that table, while D and trimming were read from the DNA. The sample carries approximately 230,000 clones, roughly 83% recorded once. This clone was detected only a few times. The CDR3 covers 16 residues. Deletions cut 3 bases from V and 4 bases from J, with 18 bases between. From germline, CDR1 is MNHNS and CDR2 SASEGT. The genes are TRBV6-1 and TRBJ1-2; a weak D match, TRBD1 (6 bases). The sequenced material came from peripheral blood. The receptor was isolated from an elderly man with acute or convalescent COVID-19. CDR3 coding DNA: TGTGCCAGCAGTGAGGTGAGGGGGATTCTTATCTATGGCTACACCTTC. Translated, it gives CASSEVRGILIYGYTF.